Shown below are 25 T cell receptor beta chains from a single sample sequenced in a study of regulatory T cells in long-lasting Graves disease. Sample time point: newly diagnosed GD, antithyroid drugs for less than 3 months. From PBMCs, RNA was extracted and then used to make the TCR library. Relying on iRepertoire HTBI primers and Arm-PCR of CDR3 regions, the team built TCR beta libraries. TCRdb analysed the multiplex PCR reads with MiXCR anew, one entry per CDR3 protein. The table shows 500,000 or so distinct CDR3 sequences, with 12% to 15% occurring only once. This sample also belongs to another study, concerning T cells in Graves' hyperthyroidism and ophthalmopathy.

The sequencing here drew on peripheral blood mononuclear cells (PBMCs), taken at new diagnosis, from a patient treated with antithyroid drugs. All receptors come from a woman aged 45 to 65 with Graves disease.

CDR3 sequence: CASSLVDLAETYNEQFF. CDR3 sequence (DNA): TGTGCCAGCAGCTTGGTCGACCTAGCGGAAACCTACAATGAGCAGTTCTTC. This chain links TRBV5-5 with TRBJ2-1, with 7 nucleotides matching TRBD2. Trimming at V came to 0 bases and at J to 2 bases, leaving 8 bases not matched to a gene. CDR1 SGHKS and CDR2 YYEKEE come from the germline V gene (reference sequence). CDR3 length: 17 amino acids.

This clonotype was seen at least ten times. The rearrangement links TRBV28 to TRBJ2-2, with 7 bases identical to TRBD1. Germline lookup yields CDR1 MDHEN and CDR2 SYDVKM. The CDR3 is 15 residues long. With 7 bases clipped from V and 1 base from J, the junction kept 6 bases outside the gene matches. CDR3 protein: CASTTTGVNTGELFF. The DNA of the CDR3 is TGTGCCAGCACCACTACAGGGGTGAACACCGGGGAGCTGTTTTTT. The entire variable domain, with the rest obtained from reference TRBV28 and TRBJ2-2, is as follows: DVKVTQSSRYLVKRTGEKVFLECVQDMDHENMFWYRQDPGLGLRLIYFSYDVKMKEKGDIPEGYSVSREKKERFSLILESASTNQTSMYLCASTTTGVNTGELFFGEGSRLTVL.

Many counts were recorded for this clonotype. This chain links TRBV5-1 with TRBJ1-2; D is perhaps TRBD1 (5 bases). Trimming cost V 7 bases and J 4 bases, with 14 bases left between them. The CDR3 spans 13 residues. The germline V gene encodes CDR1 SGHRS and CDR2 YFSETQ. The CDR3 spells CASGSSGAYGYTF. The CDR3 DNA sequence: TGCGCCAGCGGGTCATCCGGGGCCTATGGCTACACCTTC.

The CDR3 nucleotides are TGTGCCAGCAGCCCCGGGACAGGCCCTCTGGAGCAGTACTTC. This encodes CASSPGTGPLEQYF. The chain joins TRBV7-6 to TRBJ2-7; 8 positions match TRBD1. Trimming took 5 bases from V and 7 from J; bases not matched to a gene: 10. This CDR3 is built from 14 residues. Per germline, CDR1 SGHVS and CDR2 FNYEAQ. The full variable domain, in which reference TRBV7-6 and TRBJ2-7 provide the parts outside the CDR3, is GAGVSQSPRYKVTKRGQDVALRCDPISGHVSLYWYRQALGQGPEFLTYFNYEAQQDKSGLPNDRFSAERPEGSISTLTIQRTEQRDSAMYRCASSPGTGPLEQYFGPGTRLTVT.

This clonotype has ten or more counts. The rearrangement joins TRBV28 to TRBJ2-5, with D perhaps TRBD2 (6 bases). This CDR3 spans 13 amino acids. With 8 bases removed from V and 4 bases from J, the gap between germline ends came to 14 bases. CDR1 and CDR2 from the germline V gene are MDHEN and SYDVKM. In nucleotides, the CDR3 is TGTGCCAGCTCCCCGGGGGAGAGAGAGACCCAGTACTTC. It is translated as CASSPGERETQYF.

CDR3 sequence: CASSSPIAHVGDTQYF. The CDR3 DNA follows: TGTGCCAGCAGTTCCCCGATCGCCCATGTTGGAGATACGCAGTATTTT. This chain links TRBV6-5 with TRBJ2-3; D unresolved. The CDR3 contains 16 residues. Trimming cost V 4 bases and J 5 bases, with 19 bases left between them. The V gene's germline CDR1 is MNHEY and CDR2 SVGAGI.

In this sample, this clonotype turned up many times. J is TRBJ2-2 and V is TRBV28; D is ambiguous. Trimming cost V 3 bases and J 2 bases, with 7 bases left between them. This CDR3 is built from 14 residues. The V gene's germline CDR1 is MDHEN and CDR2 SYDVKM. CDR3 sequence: CASSFGSNTGELFF. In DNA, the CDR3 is TGTGCCAGCAGTTTCGGGTCCAACACCGGGGAGCTGTTTTTT.

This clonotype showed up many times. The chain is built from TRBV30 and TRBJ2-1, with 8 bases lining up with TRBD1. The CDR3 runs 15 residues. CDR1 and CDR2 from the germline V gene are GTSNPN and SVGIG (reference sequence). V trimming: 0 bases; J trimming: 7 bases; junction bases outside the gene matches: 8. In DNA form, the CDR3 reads TGTGCCTGGAGTGTCAGCTCAGGGGGCCGGAATGAGCAGTTCTTC. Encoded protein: CAWSVSSGGRNEQFF.

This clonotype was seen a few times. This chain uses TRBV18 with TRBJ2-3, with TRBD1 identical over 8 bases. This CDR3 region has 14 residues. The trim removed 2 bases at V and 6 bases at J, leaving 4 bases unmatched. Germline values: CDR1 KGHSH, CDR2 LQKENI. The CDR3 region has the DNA TGTGCCAGCTCACCATCGTGGGACAGGGATACGCAGTATTTT. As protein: CASSPSWDRDTQYF.

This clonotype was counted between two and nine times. CDR3 amino acids: CASSEAGSGSHYNEQFF. The CDR3 DNA is TGTGCCAGCAGTGAAGCGGGAAGCGGGAGCCATTACAATGAGCAGTTCTTC. V is TRBV6-1 and J is TRBJ2-1; 8 positions match TRBD2. Per germline, CDR1 MNHNS and CDR2 SASEGT. The CDR3 is made up of 17 amino acids. With V trimmed by 0 bases and J by 4 bases, 8 bases remained unmatched.

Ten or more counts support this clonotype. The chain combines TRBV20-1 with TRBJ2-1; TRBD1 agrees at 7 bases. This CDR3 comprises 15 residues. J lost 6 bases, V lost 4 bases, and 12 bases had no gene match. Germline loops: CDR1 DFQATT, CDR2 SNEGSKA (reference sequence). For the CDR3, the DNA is TGCAGTGCTAATCCCTCCGACAGGGCACTCAATGAGCAGTTCTTC. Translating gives CSANPSDRALNEQFF.

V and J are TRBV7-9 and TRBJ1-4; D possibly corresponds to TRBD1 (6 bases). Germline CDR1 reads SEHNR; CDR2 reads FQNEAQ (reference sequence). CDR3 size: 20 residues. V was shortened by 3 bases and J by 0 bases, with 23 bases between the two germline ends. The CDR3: CASSFRPLTGKNATNEKLFF. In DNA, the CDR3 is TGTGCCAGCAGCTTTCGCCCTCTGACAGGCAAAAATGCAACTAATGAAAAACTGTTTTTT.

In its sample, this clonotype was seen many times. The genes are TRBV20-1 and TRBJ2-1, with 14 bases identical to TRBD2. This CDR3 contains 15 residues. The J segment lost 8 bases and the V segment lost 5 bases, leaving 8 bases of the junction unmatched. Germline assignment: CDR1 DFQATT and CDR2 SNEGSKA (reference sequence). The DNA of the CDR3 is TGCAGTGCTCTACCGGGACTAGCGGGAGATCATGAGCAGTTCTTC. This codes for CSALPGLAGDHEQFF.

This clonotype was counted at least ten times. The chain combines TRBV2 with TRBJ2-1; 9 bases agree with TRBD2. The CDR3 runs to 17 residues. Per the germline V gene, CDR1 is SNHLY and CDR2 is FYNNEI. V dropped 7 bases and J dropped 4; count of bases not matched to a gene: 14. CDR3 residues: CASIDGRSGRKYNEQFF. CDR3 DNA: TGTGCCAGCATAGATGGACGGAGCGGGAGGAAATACAATGAGCAGTTCTTC.

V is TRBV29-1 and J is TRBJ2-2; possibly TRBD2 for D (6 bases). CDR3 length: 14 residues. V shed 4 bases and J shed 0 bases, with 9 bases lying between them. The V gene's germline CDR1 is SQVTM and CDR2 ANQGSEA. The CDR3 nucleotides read TGCAGCGTTGGCGGGGTTACGAACACCGGGGAGCTGTTTTTT. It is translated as CSVGGVTNTGELFF.

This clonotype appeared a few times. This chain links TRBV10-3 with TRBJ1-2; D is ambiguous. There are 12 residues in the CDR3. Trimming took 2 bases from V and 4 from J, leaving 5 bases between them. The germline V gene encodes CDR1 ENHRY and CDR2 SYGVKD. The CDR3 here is CAISEQSYGYTF. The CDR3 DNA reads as TGTGCCATCAGTGAGCAGAGCTATGGCTACACCTTC.

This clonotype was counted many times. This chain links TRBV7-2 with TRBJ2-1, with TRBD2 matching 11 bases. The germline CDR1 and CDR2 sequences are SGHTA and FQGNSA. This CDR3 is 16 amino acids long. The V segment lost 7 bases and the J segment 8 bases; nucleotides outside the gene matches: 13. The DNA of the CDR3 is TGTGCCAGCACCCCAACAAGACTAGCGGGATTCTATGAGCAGTTCTTC. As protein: CASTPTRLAGFYEQFF.

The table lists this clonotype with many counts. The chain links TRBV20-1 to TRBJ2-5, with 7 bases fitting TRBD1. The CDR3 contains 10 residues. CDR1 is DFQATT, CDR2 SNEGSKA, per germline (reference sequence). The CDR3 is CSRQGETQYF. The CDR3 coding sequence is TGCTCGAGACAGGGCGAGACCCAGTACTTC.

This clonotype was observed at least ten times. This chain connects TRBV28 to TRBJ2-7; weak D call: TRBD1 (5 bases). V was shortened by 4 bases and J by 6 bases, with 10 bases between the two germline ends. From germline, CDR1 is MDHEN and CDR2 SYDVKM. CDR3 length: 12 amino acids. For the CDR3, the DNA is TGTGCCAGCAGTTCACAGGTAGCCGAGCAGTACTTC. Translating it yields CASSSQVAEQYF.

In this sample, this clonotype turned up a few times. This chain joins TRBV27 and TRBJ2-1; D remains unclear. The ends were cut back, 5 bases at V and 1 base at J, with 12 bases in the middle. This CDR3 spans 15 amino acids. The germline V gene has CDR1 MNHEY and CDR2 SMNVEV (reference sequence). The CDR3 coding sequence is TGTGCCAGCAGTCTTTACAGAACTTCCTACAATGAGCAGTTCTTC. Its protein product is CASSLYRTSYNEQFF.

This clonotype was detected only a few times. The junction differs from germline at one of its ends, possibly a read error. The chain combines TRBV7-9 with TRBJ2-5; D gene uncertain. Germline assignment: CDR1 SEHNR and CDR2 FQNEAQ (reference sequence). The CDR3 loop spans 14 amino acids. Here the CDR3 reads CASSSMTGQETQYF. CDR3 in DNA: TGCGCCAGCAGCTCGATGACTGGCCAAGAGACCCAGTACTTC.

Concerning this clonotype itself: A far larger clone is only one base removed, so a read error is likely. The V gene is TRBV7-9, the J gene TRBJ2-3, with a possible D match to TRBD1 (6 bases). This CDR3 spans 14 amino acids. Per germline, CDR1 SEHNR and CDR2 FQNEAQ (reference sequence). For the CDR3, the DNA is TGTGCCAGCAGAGGACAGAAGGGGCAAGATGCGCAGTATTTT. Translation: CASRGQKGQDAQYF.

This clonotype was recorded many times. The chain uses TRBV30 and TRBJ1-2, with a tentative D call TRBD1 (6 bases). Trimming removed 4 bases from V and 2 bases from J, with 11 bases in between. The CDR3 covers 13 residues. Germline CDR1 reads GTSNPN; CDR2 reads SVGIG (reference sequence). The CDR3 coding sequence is TGTGCCTGGACAGGGGCGTCAAACTATGGCTACACCTTC. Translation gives CAWTGASNYGYTF. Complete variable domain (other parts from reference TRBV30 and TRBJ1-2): SQTIHQWPATLVQPVGSPLSLECTVEGTSNPNLYWYRQAAGRGLQLLFYSVGIGQISSEVPQNLSASRPQDRQFILSSKKLLLSDSGFYLCAWTGASNYGYTFGSGTRLTVV.

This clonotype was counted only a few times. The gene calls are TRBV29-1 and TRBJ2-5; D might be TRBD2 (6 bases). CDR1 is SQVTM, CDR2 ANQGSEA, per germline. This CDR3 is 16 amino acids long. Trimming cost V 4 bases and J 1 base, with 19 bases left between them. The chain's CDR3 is CSVAGRSGIGQETQYF. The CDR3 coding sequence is TGCAGCGTTGCTGGGAGGTCGGGGATAGGCCAAGAGACCCAGTACTTC.

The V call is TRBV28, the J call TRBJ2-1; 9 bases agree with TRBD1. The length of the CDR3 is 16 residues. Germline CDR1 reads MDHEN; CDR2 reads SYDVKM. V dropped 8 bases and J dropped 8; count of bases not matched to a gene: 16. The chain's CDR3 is CASEEAGQGSRDEQFF. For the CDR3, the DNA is TGTGCCAGCGAGGAGGCGGGACAGGGAAGTCGGGATGAGCAGTTCTTC. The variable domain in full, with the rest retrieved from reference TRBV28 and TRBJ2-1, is DVKVTQSSRYLVKRTGEKVFLECVQDMDHENMFWYRQDPGLGLRLIYFSYDVKMKEKGDIPEGYSVSREKKERFSLILESASTNQTSMYLCASEEAGQGSRDEQFFGPGTRLTVL.